This TCR beta chain is from a study of human T cells and chemical hapten exposure. A remark on this clonotype: Antigen unknown.

Points from the study as a whole: There was no change with DPC sensitization in TCRs above 1 in 1000 frequency. A positive correlation with patch test score was found for PT1 expanded TCR counts. Versus controls, expanded TCRs had significantly more large CDR3 similarity clusters.

Attachment of unique molecular identifiers to individual cDNA molecules was performed in the library. TCRdb called the RACE reads again in MiXCR, with one record for every CDR3 protein. The sample consists of about 340,000 distinct CDR3 sequences, around 7% of them appearing once. There are 16 residues in the CDR3. CDR1 and CDR2 (germline): SGHDT, YYEEEE. Trimming removed 1 base at V and 6 bases at J, with 16 bases between. Time point indicated: patch test 1, 2 weeks after DPC sensitization. Treatment specified: therapeutic diphenylcyclopropenone sensitization with weekly scalp DPC. This TCR came from a woman aged 18-30 years with alopecia areata. Some clones in this sample may be carry-over from other donors' samples. Here the sequenced sample was whole blood, taken in connection with sensitization to the hapten diphenylcyclopropenone (DPC). J is TRBJ1-4 and V is TRBV5-6; tentatively, D is TRBD1 (5 bases). The CDR3 coding sequence is TGTGCCAGCAGCTTGTTTTTCAGGGTTGGGGATGAAAAACTGTTTTTT. Protein product: CASSLFFRVGDEKLFF.